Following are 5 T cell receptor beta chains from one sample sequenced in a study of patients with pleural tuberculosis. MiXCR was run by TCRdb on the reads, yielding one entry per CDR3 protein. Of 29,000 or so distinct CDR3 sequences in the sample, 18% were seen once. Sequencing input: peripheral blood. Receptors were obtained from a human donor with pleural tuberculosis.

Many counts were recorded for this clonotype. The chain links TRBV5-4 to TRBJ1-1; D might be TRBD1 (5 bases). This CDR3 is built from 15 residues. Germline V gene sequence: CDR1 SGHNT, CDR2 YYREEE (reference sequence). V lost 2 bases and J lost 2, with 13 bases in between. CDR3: CASSFPGSLNTEAFF. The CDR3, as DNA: TGTGCCAGCAGCTTTCCAGGGTCCCTAAACACTGAAGCTTTCTTT.

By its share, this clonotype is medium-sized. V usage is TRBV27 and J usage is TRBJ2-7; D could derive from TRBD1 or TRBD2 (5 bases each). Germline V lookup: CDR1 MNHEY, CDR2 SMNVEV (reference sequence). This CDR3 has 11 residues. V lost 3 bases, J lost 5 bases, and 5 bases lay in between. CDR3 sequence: CASSLGDEQYF. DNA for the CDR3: TGTGCCAGCAGTTTGGGGGACGAGCAGTACTTC.

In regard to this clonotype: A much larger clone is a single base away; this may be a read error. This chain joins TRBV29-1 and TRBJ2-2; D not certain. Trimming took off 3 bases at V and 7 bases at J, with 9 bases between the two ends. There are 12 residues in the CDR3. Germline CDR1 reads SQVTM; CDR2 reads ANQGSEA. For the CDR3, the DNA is TGCAGCGTTGAGAGCGAGCACGGGGAGCTGTTTTTT. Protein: CSVESEHGELFF.

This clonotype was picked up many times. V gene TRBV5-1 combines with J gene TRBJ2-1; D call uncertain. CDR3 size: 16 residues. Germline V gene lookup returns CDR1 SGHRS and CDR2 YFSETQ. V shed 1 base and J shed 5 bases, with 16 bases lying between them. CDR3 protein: CASSLKASSTNNEQFF. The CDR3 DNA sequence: TGCGCCAGCAGCTTGAAAGCTTCTTCGACAAACAATGAGCAGTTCTTC.

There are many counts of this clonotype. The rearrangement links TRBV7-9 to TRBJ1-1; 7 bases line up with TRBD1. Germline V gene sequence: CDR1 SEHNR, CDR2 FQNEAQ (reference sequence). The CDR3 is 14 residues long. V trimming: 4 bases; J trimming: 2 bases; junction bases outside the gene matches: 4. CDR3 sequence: CASSSGQLNTEAFF. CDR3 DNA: TGTGCCAGCAGCTCGGGACAGCTCAACACTGAAGCTTTCTTT.